The rows below give T cell receptor beta chains drawn from one sample of a study of cytomegalovirus exposure and HLA in healthy donors. Some clones are missing from TCRdb's copy, which holds only in-frame ones; the method was immunoSEQ multiplex PCR. The sample has roughly 150,000 clones; 88% are singletons. Sequenced sample: PBMCs. These receptors were taken from a man between 18 and 29 years old in good health and CMV-seronegative. Both conserved end residues are part of each CDR3. The order of the fields is V gene, J gene, CDR3 protein.

TRBV6-4	TRBJ1-1	CASSDSISLNTEAFF
TRBV4-2	TRBJ2-3	CASSQELAGADTQYF
TRBV5-6	TRBJ2-1	CASSLISRVVYNEQFF
TRBV27	TRBJ2-7	CASSSLAEPYEQYF
TRBV28	TRBJ1-5	CASSLFGRGLRGNQPQHF
TRBV11-2	TRBJ2-3	CASSLYPDTQYF
TRBV30	TRBJ1-6	CAWSVLWDRGRYNSPLHF
TRBV6-6	TRBJ2-5	CATRVAVKQETQYF
TRBV5-1	TRBJ2-7	CASSILSTASYEQYF
TRBV4-1	TRBJ1-5	CPGRGHGSNQPQHF
TRBV6-1	TRBJ1-5	CASSEGQGFNQPQHF
TRBV27	TRBJ2-5	CARPGSMETQYF
TRBV7-2	TRBJ2-2	CASSLQGLETGELFF
TRBV18	TRBJ2-1	CASSPGQGLYNEQFF
TRBV28	TRBJ2-7	CASSFRLADSYEQYF
TRBV4-1	TRBJ2-2	CASSQDFAGLRLSGELFF
TRBV7-9	TRBJ2-7	CASSPPGTSSYEQYF
TRBV6-5	TRBJ1-4	CATKQGNNEKLFF
TRBV2	TRBJ1-5	CASSDLGGTGNQPQHF
TRBV6-1	TRBJ2-1	CASSQDSDRFLSSYNEQFF
TRBV29-1	TRBJ2-7	CSVVGTPSYEQYF
TRBV7-9	TRBJ1-4	CASSLASRGLNEKLFF
TRBV2	TRBJ1-4	CASGGQLNEKLFF
TRBV30	TRBJ1-6	CAHRSGVGSYNSPLHF
TRBV4-1	TRBJ1-5	CASSQILEQGKSQPQHF
TRBV29-1	TRBJ2-7	CSVEEALGTEYEQYF
TRBV4-1	TRBJ2-7	CASSQDQAGEGSEQYF
TRBV6-5	TRBJ2-5	CASSYRLGGLKETQYF
TRBV13	TRBJ2-5	CASSVLAGGSRETQYF
TRBV2	TRBJ1-2	CASSEALAGQVGYTF
TRBV19	TRBJ2-1	CASSILAGAFTYNEQFF
TRBV10-3	TRBJ2-3	CASLGLADSEEQYF
TRBV2	TRBJ2-3	CASTHGASGGGYTQYF
TRBV9	TRBJ2-3	CASSVATQGPRTDTQYF
TRBV30	TRBJ1-5	CAWSLGPVNQPQHF
TRBV11-2	TRBJ1-3	CASSFGRKAGNTIYF
TRBV5-5	TRBJ1-1	CASSFEGKNTEAFF
TRBV6-1	TRBJ2-7	CASTNTGRGEQYF
TRBV4-2	TRBJ1-1	CASSQVKVGGLRGTEAFF
TRBV11-3	TRBJ1-1	CASSLVSDTEAFF
TRBV6-1	TRBJ1-3	CASSVQQGAGNTIYF
TRBV7-2	TRBJ2-2	CASRGQGRKTGELFF
TRBV7-2	TRBJ2-7	CASKISGTNYEQYF
TRBV6-5	TRBJ2-1	CASTKQGSDEQFF
TRBV2	TRBJ2-3	CARSDRQASTDTQYF
TRBV5-1	TRBJ1-3	CASSPGSSGNTIYF
TRBV19	TRBJ2-7	CASIGGGVYEQYF
TRBV5-1	TRBJ2-2	CASSPARGGNTGELFF
TRBV2	TRBJ2-2	CASSMVGGTTGELFF
TRBV6-5	TRBJ1-1	CASSYSTGASTEAFF
TRBV15	TRBJ1-1	CATSSRGTEAFF
TRBV7-9	TRBJ2-1	CASSFGGARGEQFF
TRBV25-1	TRBJ2-7	CASSEGGAASYEQYF
TRBV5-1	TRBJ2-5	CASSYGTGQETQYF